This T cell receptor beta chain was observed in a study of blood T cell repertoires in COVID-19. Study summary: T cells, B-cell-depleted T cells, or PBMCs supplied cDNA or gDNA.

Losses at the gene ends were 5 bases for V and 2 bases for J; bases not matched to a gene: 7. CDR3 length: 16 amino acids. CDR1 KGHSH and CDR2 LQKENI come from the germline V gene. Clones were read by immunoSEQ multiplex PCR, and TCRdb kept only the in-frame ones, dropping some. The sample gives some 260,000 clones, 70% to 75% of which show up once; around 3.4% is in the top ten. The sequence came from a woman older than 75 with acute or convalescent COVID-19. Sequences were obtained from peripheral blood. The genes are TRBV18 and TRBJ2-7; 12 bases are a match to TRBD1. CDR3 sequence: CASSAIGTGGTYEQYF. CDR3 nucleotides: TGTGCCAGCTCAGCTATCGGGACAGGGGGCACCTACGAGCAGTACTTC.